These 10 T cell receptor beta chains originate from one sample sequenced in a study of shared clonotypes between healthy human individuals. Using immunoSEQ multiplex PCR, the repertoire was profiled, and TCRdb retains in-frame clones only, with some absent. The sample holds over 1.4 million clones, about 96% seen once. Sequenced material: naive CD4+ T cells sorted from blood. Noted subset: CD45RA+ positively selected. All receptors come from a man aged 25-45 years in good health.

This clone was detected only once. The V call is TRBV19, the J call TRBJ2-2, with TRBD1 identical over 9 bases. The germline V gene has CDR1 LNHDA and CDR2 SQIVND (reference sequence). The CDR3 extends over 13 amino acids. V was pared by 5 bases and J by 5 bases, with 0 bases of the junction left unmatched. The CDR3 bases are TGTGCCAGTAGTGGACAGGGGACCGGGGAGCTGTTTTTT. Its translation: CASSGQGTGELFF.

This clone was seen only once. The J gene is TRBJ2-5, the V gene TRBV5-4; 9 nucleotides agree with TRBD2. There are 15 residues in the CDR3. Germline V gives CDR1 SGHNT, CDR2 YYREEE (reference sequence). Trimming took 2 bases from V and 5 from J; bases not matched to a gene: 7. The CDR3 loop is CASSFPRGGRETQYF. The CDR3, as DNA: TGTGCCAGCAGCTTCCCGCGGGGGGGGCGGGAGACCCAGTACTTC.

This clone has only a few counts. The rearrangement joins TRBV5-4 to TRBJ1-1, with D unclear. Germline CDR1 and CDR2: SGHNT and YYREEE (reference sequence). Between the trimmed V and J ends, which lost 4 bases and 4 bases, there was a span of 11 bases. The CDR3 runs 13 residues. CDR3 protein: CASSPSQVTEAFF. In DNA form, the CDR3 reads TGTGCCAGCAGCCCCTCCCAGGTCACTGAAGCTTTCTTT.

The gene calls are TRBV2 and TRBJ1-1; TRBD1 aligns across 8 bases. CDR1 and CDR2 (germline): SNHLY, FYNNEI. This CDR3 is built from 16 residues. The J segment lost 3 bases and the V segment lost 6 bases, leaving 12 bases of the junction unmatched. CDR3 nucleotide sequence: TGTGCCAGCAGAGGTCAGGGGGCTATCGAGGACACTGAAGCTTTCTTT. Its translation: CASRGQGAIEDTEAFF.

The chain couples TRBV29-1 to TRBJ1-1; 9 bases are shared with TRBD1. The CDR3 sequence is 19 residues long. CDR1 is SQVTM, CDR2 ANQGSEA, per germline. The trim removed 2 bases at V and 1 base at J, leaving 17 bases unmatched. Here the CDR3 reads CSVESLYGDRDHKNTEAFF. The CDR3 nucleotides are TGCAGCGTTGAATCCCTTTATGGGGACAGGGACCACAAGAACACTGAAGCTTTCTTT.

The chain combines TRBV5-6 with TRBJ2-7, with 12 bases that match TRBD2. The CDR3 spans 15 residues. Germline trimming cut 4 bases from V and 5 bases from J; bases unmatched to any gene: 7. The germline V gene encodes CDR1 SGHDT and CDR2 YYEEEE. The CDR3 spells CASSPTSGRFHEQYF. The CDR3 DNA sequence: TGTGCCAGCAGCCCCACTAGCGGGAGGTTCCACGAGCAGTACTTC.

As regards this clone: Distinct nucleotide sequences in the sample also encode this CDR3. CDR3 DNA sequence: TGTGCCAGCAGTCTGGGACTAGCCTACGAGCAGTACTTC. Encoded protein: CASSLGLAYEQYF. J is TRBJ2-7 and V is TRBV28; 8 bases match TRBD2. Trimming took 5 bases from V and 2 from J; bases not matched to a gene: 2. Germline lookup yields CDR1 MDHEN and CDR2 SYDVKM. The CDR3 extends over 13 amino acids.

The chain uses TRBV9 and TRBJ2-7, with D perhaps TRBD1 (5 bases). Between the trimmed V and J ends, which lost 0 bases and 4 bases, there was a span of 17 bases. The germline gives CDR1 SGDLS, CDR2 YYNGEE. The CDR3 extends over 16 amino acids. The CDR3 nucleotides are TGTGCCAGCAGCGTAGAATCCCGTGGCAGGGTATACGAGCAGTACTTC. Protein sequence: CASSVESRGRVYEQYF.

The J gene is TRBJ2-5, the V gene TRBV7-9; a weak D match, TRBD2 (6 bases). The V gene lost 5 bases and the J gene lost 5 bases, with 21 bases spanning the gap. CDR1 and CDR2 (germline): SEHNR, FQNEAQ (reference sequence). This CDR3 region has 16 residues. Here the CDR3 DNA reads TGTGCCAGCAGCCCCAGGAGGGGTCGGGTCTGGGAGACCCAGTACTTC. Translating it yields CASSPRRGRVWETQYF.

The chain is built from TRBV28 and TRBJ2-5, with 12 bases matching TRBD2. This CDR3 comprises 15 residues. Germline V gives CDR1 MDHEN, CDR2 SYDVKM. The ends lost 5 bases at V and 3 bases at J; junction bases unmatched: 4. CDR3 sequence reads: CASSDTSGGKETQYF. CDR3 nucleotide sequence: TGTGCCAGCAGTGACACTAGCGGGGGGAAAGAGACCCAGTACTTC.